The clone carrying this T cell receptor beta chain came up once. TCRdb's copy holds only in-frame clones and misses some; the assay was immunoSEQ multiplex PCR. In the table there are some 2 million clones, roughly 95% of which are singletons. The data are from a study of shared clonotypes between healthy human individuals. V was pared by 2 bases and J by 3 bases, with 14 bases between. Germline V lookup: CDR1 MNHNY, CDR2 SVGAGI (reference sequence). There are 16 residues in the CDR3. The sequencing sample was made of naive CD4+ T cells sorted from blood. Documented subset: CD45RA+ positively selected. The genes are TRBV6-6 and TRBJ1-3, with D uncertain. This clonotype was sampled from a man between 18 and 29 years old in good health. The CDR3 sequence: CASSYELTGIGNTIYF. DNA for the CDR3: TGTGCCAGCAGTTACGAACTCACTGGCATTGGAAACACCATATATTTT.